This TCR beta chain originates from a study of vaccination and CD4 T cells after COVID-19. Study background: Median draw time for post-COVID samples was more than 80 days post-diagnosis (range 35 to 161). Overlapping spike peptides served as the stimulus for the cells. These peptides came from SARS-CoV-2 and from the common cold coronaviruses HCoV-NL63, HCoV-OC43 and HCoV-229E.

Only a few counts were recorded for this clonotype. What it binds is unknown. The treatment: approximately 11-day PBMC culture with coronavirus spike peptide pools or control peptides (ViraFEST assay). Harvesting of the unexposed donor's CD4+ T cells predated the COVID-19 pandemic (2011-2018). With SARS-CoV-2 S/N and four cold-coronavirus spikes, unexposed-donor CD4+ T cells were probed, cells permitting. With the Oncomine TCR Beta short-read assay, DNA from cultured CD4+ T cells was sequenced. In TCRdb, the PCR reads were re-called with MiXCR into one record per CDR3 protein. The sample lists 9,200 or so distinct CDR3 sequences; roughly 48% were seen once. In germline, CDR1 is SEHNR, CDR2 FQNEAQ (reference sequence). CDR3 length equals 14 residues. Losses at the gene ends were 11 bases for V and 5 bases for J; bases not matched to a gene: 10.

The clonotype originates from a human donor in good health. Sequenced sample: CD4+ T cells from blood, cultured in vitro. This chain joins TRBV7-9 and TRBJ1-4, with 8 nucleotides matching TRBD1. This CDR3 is CACRSQGANEKLFF. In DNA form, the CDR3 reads TGTGCCTGCCGGAGTCAGGGGGCCAATGAAAAACTGTTTTTT.